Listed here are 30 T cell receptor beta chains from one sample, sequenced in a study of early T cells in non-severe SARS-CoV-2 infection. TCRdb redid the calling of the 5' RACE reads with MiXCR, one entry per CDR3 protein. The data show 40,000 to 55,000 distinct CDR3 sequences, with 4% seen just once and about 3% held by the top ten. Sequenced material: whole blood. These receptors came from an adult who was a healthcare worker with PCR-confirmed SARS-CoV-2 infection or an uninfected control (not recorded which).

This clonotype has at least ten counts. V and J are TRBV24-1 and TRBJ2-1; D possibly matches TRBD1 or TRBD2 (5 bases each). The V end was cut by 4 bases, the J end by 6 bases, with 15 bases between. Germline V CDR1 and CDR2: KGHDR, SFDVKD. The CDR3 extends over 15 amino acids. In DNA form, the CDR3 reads TGTGCCACCAGTGACGCCCGGGGCCGTTTCAATGAGCAGTTCTTC. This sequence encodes CATSDARGRFNEQFF.

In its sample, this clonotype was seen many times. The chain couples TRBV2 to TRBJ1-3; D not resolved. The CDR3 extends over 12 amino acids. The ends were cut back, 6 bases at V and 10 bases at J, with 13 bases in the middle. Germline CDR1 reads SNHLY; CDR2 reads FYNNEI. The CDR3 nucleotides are TGTGCCAGCAGCTATCTTTATCAAACCATATATTTT. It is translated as CASSYLYQTIYF.

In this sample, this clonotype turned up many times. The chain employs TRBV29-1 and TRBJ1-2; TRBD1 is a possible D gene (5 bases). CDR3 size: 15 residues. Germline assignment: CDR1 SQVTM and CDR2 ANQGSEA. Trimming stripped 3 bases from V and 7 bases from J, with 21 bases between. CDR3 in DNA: TGCAGCGTTGATGGGGCGCCTCTAGCCGGAATTGGCTACACCTTC. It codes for CSVDGAPLAGIGYTF.

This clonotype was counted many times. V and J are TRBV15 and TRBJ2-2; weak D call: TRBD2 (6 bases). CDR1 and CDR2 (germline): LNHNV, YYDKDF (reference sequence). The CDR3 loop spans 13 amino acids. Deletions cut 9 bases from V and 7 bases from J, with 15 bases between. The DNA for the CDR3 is TGTGCCACTAAGCCTGGAGGGGTCGGGGAGCTGTTTTTT. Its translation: CATKPGGVGELFF.

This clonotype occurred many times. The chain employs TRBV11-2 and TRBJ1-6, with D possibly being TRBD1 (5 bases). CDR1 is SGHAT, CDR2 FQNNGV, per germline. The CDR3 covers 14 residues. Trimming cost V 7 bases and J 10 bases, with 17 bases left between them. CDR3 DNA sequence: TGTGCCAGCACCCAGACCTCCGGGGCCTCACCCCTCCACTTT. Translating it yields CASTQTSGASPLHF. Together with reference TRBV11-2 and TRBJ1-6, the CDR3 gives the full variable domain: EAGVAQSPRYKIIEKRQSVAFWCNPISGHATLYWYQQILGQGPKLLIQFQNNGVVDDSQLPKDRFSAERLKGVDSTLKIQPAKLEDSAVYLCASTQTSGASPLHFGNGTRLTVT.

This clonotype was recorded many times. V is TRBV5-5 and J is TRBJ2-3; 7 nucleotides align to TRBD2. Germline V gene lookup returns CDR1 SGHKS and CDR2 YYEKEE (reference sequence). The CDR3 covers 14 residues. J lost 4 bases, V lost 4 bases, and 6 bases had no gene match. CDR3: CASSPPLAPDTQYF. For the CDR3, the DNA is TGTGCCAGCAGCCCCCCACTAGCGCCAGATACGCAGTATTTT.

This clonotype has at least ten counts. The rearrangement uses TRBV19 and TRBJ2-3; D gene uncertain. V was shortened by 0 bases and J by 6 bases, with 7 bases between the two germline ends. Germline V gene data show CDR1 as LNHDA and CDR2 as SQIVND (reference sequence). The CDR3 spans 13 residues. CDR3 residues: CASSIDSLDTQYF. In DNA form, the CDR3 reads TGTGCCAGTAGTATAGATTCGCTGGATACGCAGTATTTT.

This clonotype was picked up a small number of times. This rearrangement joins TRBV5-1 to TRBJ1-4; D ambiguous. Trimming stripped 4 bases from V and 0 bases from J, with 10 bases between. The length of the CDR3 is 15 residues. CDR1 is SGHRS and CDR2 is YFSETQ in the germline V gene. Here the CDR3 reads CASSPGVTTNEKLFF. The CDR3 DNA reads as TGCGCCAGCAGCCCGGGAGTTACAACTAATGAAAAACTGTTTTTT.

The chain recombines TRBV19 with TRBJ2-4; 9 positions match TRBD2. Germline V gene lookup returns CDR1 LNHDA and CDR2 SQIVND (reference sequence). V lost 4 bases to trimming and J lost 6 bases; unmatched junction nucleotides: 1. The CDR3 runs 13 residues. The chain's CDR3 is CASSSSGRNIQYF. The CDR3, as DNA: TGTGCCAGTAGTAGTAGCGGGAGAAACATTCAGTACTTC.

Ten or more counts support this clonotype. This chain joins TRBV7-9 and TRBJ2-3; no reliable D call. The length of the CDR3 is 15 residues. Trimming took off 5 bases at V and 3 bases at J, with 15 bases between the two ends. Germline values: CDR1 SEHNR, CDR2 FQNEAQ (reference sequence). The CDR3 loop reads CASSPPGRATDTQYF. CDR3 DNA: TGTGCCAGCAGCCCCCCTGGGCGAGCGACAGATACGCAGTATTTT.

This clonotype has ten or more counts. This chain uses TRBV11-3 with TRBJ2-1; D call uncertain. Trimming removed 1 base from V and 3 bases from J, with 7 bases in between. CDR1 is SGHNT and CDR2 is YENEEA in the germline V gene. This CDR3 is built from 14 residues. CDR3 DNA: TGTGCCAGCAGCTTAGCCATGGACTACAATGAGCAGTTCTTC. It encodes CASSLAMDYNEQFF.

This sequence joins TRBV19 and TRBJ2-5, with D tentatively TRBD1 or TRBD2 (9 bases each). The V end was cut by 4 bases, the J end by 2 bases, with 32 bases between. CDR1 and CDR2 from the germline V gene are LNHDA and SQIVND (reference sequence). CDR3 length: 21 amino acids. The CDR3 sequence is CASSRAGGQGASAGVQETQYF. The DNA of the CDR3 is TGTGCCAGTAGTAGAGCGGGGGGACAGGGCGCCTCAGCGGGAGTGCAAGAGACCCAGTACTTC.

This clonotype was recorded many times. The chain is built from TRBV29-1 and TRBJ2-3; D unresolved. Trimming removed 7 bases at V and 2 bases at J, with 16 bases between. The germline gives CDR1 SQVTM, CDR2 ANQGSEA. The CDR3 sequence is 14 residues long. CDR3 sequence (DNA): TGCAGCGCCCGTTCGGGTTCCCCCACAGATACGCAGTATTTT. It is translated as CSARSGSPTDTQYF.

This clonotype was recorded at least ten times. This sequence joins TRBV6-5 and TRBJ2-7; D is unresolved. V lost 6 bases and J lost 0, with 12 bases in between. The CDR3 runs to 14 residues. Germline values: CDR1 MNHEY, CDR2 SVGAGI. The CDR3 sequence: CASRKRVSSYEQYF. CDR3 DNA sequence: TGTGCCAGCAGAAAAAGGGTGAGCTCCTACGAGCAGTACTTC.

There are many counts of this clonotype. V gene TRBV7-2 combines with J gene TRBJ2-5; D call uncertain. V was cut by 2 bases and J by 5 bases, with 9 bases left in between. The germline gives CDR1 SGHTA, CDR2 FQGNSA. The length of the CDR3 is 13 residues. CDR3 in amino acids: CASSLYARETQYF. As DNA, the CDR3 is TGTGCCAGCAGCTTATACGCGAGGGAGACCCAGTACTTC.

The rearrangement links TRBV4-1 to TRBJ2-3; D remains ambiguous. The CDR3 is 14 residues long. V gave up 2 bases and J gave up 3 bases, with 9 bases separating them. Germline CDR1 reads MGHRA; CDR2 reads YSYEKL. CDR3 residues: CASSQIGRTDTQYF. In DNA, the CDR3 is TGCGCCAGCAGCCAAATTGGGCGAACAGATACGCAGTATTTT.

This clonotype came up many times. CDR3 DNA sequence: TGTGCCAGCAGTGAAGCGCCGACAGGCAGTGGGAAGCTAAAACAGTTCTTC. Translated, it gives CASSEAPTGSGKLKQFF. The rearrangement uses TRBV6-1 and TRBJ2-1; D might be TRBD1 (6 bases). The ends were cut back, 0 bases at V and 13 bases at J, with 25 bases in the middle. The CDR3 consists of 17 residues. CDR1 and CDR2 from the germline V gene are MNHNS and SASEGT.

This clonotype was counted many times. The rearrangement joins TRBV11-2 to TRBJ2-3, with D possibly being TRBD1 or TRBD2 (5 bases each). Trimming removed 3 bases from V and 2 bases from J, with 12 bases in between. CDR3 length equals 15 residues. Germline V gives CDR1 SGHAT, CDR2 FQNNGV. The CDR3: CASSLAPGPTDTQYF. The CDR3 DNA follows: TGTGCCAGCAGCTTGGCCCCGGGGCCCACAGATACGCAGTATTTT.

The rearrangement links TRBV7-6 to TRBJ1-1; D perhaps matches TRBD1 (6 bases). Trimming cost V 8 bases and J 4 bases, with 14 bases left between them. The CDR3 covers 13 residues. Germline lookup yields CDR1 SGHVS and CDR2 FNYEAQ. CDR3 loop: CASRRGGGTEAFF. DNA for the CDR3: TGTGCCAGCCGTAGGGGGGGCGGCACTGAAGCTTTCTTT.

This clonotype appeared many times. This CDR3 is CASSFSGTQINYGYTF. In DNA form, the CDR3 reads TGCGCCAGCAGCTTTTCCGGGACACAGATTAACTATGGCTACACCTTC. This rearrangement joins TRBV5-1 to TRBJ1-2; possible D gene TRBD1, 6 bases. The length of the CDR3 is 16 residues. The V end lost 2 bases, the J end lost 1 base, and 15 bases lay between the germline ends. Per germline, CDR1 SGHRS and CDR2 YFSETQ.

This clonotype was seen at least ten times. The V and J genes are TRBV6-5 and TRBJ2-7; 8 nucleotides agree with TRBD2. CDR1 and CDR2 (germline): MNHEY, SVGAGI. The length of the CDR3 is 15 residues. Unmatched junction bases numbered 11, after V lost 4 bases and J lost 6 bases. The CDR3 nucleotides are TGTGCCAGCAGTTTCGGGAGGGCCGGGTCGGGCGAGCAGTACTTC. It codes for CASSFGRAGSGEQYF.

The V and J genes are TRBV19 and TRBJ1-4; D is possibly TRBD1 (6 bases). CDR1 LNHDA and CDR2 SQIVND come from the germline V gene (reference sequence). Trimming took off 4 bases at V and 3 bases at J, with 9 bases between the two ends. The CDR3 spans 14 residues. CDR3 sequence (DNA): TGTGCCAGTAGTACGGACAGAGCTAATGAAAAACTGTTTTTT. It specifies CASSTDRANEKLFF.

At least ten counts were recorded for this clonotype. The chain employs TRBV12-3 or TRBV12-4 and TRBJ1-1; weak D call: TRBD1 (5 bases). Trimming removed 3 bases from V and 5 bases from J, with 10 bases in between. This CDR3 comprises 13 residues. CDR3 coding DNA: TGTGCCAGCAGTTTGGTAGGGGAAACTGAAGCTTTCTTT. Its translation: CASSLVGETEAFF.

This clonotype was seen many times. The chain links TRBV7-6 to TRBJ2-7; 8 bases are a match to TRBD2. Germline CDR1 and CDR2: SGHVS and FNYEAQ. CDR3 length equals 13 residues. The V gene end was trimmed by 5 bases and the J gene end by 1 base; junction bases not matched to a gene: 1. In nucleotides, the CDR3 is TGTGCCAGCAGCGCGGGGGGATCCTACGAGCAGTACTTC. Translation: CASSAGGSYEQYF.

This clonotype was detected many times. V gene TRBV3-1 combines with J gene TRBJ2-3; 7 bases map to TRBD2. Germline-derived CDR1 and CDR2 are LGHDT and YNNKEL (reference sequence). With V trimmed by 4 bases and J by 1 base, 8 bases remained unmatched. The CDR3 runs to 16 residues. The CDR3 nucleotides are TGTGCCAGCAGCCCGGAAACTCTAGCGGGCACAGATACGCAGTATTTT. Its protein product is CASSPETLAGTDTQYF.

The CDR3 loop is CASSFLMTGEAFF. The CDR3 nucleotides are TGTGCCAGCAGTTTCCTCATGACGGGTGAAGCTTTCTTT. The rearrangement uses TRBV6-5 and TRBJ1-1, with no clear D. The V end lost 4 bases, the J end lost 7 bases, and 13 bases lay between the germline ends. From germline, CDR1 is MNHEY and CDR2 SVGAGI. CDR3 length: 13 amino acids.

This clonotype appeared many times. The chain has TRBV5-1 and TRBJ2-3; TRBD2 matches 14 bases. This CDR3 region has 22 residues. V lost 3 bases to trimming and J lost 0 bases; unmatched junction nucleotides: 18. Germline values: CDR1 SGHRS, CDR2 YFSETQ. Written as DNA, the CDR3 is TGCGCCAGCAGCTGGCCCTCCGGGACTAGCGGGAGCGTAAGGGCTAGCACAGATACGCAGTATTTT. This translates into CASSWPSGTSGSVRASTDTQYF.

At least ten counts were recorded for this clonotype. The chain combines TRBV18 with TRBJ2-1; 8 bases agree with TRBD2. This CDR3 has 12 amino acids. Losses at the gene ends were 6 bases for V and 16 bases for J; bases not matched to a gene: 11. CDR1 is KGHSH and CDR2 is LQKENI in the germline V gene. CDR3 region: CASSPSGTSIFF. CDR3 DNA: TGTGCCAGCTCCCCGTCCGGGACTAGTATCTTCTTC.

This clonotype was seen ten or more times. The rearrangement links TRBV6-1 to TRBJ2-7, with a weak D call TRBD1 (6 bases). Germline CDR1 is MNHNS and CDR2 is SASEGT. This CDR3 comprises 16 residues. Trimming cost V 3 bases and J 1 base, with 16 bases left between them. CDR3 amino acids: CASSDTGKTTSYEQYF. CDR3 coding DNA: TGTGCCAGCAGTGACACAGGGAAAACTACTTCCTACGAGCAGTACTTC.

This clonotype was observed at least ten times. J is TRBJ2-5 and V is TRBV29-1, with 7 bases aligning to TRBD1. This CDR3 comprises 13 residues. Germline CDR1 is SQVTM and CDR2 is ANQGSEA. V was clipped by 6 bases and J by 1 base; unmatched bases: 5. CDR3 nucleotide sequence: TGCAGCGTCCAGGGACAGAGCCAAGAGACCCAGTACTTC. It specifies CSVQGQSQETQYF.